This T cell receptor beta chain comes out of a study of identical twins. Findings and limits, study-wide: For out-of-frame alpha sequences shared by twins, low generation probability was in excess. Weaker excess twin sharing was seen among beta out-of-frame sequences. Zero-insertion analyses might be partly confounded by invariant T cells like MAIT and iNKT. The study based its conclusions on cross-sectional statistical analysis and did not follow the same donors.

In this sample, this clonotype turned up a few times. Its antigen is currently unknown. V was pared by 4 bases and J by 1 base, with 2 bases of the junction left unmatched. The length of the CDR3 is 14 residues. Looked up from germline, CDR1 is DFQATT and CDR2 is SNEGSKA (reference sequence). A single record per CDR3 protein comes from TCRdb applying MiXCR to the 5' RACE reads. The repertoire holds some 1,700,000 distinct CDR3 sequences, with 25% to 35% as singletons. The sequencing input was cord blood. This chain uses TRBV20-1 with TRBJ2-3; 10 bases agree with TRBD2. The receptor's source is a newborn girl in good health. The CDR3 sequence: CSAMLAGGTDTQYF. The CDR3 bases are TGCAGTGCTATGCTAGCGGGAGGCACAGATACGCAGTATTTT.